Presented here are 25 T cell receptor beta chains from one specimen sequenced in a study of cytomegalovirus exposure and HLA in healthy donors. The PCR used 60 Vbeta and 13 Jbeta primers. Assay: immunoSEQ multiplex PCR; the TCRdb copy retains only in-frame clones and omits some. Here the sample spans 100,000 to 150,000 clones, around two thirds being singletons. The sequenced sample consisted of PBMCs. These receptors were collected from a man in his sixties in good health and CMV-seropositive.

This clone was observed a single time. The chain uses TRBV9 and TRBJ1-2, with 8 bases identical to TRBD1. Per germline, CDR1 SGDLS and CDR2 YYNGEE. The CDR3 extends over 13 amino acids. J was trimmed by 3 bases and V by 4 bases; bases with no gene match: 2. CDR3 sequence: CASSQGQDYGYTF. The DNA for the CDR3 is TGTGCCAGCAGCCAGGGACAGGACTATGGCTACACCTTC. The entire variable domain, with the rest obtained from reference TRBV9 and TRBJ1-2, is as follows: DSGVTQTPKHLITATGQRVTLRCSPRSGDLSVYWYQQSLDQGLQFLIQYYNGEERAKGNILERFSAQQFPDLHSELNLSSLELGDSALYFCASSQGQDYGYTFGSGTRLTVV.

The CDR3 DNA reads TGTGCCAGCAGTTACGAGGGGCGGGACAGGTTCCAGCAGTACTTC. This gives the protein CASSYEGRDRFQQYF. This chain links TRBV6-6 with TRBJ2-7; 8 bases agree with TRBD1. With 2 bases clipped from V and 8 bases from J, the junction kept 11 bases outside the gene matches. Germline V gives CDR1 MNHNY, CDR2 SVGAGI (reference sequence). The CDR3 spans 15 residues.

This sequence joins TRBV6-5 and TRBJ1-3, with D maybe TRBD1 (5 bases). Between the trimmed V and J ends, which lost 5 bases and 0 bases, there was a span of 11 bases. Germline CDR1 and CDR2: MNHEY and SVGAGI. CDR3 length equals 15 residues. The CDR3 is CASSPQGLSGNTIYF. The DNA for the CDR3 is TGTGCCAGCAGTCCCCAGGGTCTCTCTGGAAACACCATATATTTT.

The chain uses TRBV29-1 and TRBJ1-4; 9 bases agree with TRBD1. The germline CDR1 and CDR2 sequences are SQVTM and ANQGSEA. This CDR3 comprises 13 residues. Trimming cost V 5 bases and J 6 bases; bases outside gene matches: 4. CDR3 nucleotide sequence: TGCAGCGTTCCGGGACAGGGACATGAAAAACTGTTTTTT. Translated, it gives CSVPGQGHEKLFF.

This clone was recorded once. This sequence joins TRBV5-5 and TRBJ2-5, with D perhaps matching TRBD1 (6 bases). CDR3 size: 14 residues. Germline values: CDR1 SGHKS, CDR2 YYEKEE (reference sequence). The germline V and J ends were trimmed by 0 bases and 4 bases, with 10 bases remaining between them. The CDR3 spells CASSLAEGVETQYF. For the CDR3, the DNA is TGTGCCAGCAGCTTGGCCGAGGGGGTAGAGACCCAGTACTTC.

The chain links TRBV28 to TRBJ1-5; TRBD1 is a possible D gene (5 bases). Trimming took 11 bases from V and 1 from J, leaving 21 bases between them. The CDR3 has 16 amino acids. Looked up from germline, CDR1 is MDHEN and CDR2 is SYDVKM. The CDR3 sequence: CAAHLDRGESNQPQHF. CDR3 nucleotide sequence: TGTGCCGCACATCTCGACCGGGGGGAGAGCAATCAGCCCCAGCATTTT.

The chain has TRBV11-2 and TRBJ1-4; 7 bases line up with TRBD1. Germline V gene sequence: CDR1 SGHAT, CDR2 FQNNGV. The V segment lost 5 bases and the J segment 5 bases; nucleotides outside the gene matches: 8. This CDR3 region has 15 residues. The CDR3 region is CASSPLRDSNEKLFF. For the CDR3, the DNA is TGTGCCAGCAGCCCACTCCGGGACAGCAATGAAAAACTGTTTTTT. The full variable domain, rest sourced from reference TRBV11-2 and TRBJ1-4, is EAGVAQSPRYKIIEKRQSVAFWCNPISGHATLYWYQQILGQGPKLLIQFQNNGVVDDSQLPKDRFSAERLKGVDSTLKIQPAKLEDSAVYLCASSPLRDSNEKLFFGSGTQLSVL.

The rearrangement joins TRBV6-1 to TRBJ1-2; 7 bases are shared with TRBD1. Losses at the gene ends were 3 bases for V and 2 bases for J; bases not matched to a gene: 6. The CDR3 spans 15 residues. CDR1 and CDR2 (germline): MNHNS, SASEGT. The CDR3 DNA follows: TGTGCCAGCAGTGAGTCGGCAGGGGGGAACTATGGCTACACCTTC. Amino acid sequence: CASSESAGGNYGYTF.

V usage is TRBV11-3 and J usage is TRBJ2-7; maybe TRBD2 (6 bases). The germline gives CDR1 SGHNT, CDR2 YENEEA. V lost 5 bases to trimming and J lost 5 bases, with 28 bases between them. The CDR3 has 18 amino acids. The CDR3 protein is CASSLGLYGGPVPDEQYF. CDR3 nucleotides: TGTGCCAGCAGCCTCGGACTTTACGGGGGACCGGTTCCTGACGAGCAGTACTTC.

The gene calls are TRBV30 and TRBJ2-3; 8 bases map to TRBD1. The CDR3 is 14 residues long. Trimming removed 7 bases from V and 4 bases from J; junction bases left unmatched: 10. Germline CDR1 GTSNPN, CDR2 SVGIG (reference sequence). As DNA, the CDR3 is TGTGCCTCGACACTGACAGGGGCCCCAGATACGCAGTATTTT. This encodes CASTLTGAPDTQYF.

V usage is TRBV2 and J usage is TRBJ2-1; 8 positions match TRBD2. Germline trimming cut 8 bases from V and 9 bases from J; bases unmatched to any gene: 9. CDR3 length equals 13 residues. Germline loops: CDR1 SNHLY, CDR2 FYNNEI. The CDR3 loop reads CASGGPGGGEQFF. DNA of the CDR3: TGTGCCAGCGGCGGACCGGGGGGGGGTGAGCAGTTCTTC.

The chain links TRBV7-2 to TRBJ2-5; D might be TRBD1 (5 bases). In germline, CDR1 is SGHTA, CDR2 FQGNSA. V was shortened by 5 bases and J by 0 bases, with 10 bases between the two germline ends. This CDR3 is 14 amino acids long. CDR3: CASSPDTYQETQYF. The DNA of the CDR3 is TGTGCCAGCAGCCCGGACACGTACCAAGAGACCCAGTACTTC.

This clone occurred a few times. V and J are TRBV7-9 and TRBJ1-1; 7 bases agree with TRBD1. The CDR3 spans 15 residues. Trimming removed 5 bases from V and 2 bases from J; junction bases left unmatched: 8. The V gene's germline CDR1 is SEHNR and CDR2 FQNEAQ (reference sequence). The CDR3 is CASSTRQGTNTEAFF. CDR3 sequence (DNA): TGTGCCAGCAGCACCCGACAGGGAACCAACACTGAAGCTTTCTTT.

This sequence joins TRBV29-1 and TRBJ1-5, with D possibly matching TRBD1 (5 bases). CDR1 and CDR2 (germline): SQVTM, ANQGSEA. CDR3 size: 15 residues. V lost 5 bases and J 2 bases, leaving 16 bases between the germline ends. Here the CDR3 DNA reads TGCAGCGTTTCAACGGGGGGTGGGGGCAATCAGCCCCAGCATTTT. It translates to CSVSTGGGGNQPQHF.

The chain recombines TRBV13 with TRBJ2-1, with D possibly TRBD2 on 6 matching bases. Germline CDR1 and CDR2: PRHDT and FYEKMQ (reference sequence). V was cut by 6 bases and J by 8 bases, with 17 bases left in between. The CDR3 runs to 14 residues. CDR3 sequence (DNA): TGTGCCAGCAGGCCTAACGGGGGAGGTGATGAGCAGTTCTTC. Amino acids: CASRPNGGGDEQFF.

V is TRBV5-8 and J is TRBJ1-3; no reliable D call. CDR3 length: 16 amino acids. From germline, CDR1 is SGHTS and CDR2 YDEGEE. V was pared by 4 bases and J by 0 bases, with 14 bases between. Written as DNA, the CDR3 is TGTGCCAGCAGCCCCGCCGGCACAGTCTCTGGAAACACCATATATTTT. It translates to CASSPAGTVSGNTIYF.

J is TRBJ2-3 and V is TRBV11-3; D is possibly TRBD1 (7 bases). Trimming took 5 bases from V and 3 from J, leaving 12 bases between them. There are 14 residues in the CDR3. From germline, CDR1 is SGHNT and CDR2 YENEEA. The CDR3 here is CASSHRGGTDTQYF. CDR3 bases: TGTGCCAGCAGCCACAGGGGAGGTACAGATACGCAGTATTTT. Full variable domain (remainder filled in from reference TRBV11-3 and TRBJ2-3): EAGVVQSPRYKIIEKKQPVAFWCNPISGHNTLYWYLQNLGQGPELLIRYENEEAVDDSQLPKDRFSAERLKGVDSTLKIQPAELGDSAVYLCASSHRGGTDTQYFGPGTRLTVL.

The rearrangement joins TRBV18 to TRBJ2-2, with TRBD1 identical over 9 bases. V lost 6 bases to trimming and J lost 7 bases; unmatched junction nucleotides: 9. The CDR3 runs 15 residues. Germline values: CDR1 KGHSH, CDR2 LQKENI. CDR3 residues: CASSQGQGTIGELFF. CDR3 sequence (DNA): TGTGCCAGCTCCCAAGGACAGGGGACTATCGGGGAGCTGTTTTTT. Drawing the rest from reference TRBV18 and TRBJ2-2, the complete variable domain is NAGVMQNPRHLVRRRGQEARLRCSPMKGHSHVYWYRQLPEEGLKFMVYLQKENIIDESGMPKERFSAEFPKEGPSILRIQQVVRGDSAAYFCASSQGQGTIGELFFGEGSRLTVL.

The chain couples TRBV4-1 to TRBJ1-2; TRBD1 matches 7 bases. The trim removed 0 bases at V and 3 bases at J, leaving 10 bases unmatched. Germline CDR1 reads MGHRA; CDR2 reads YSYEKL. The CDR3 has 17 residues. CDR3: CASSQETGSRLDYGYTF. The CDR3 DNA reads TGCGCCAGCAGCCAAGAGACAGGGTCTAGGCTTGACTATGGCTACACCTTC.

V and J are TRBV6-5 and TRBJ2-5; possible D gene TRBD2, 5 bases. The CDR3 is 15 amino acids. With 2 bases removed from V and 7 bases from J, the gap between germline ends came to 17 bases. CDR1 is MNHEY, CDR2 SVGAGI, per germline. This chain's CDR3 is CASSYTTKEAGTQYF. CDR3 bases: TGTGCCAGCAGTTACACGACAAAAGAGGCGGGGACCCAGTACTTC.

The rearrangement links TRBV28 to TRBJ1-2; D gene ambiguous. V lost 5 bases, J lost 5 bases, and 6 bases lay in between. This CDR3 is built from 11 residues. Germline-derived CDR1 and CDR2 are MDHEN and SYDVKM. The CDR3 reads CASSHMYGYTF. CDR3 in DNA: TGTGCCAGCAGTCACATGTATGGCTACACCTTC.

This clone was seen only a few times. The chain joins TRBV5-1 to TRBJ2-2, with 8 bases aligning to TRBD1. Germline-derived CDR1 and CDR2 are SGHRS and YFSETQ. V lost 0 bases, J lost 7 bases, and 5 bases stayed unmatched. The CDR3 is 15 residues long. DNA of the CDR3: TGCGCCAGCAGCTTGGACAGGGGGACAAACGGGGAGCTGTTTTTT. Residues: CASSLDRGTNGELFF.

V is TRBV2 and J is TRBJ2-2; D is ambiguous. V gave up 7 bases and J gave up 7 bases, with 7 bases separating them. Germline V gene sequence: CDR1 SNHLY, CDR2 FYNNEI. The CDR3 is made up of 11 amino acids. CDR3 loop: CASTPGGELFF. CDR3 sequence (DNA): TGTGCCAGCACCCCGGGCGGGGAGCTGTTTTTT.

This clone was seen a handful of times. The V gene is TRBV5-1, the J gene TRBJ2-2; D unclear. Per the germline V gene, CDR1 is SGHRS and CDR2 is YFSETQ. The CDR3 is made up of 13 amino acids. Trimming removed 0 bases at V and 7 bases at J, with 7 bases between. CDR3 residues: CASSLAPGGELFF. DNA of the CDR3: TGCGCCAGCAGCTTGGCCCCCGGCGGGGAGCTGTTTTTT.

The CDR3 sequence is CASSPGTGNSPLHF. In nucleotides, the CDR3 is TGTGCCAGCAGCCCCGGGACAGGGAATTCACCCCTCCACTTT. V is TRBV11-2 and J is TRBJ1-6, with 9 bases fitting TRBD1. The CDR3 sequence is 14 residues long. Germline V gene sequence: CDR1 SGHAT, CDR2 FQNNGV. Germline trimming cut 5 bases from V and 7 bases from J; bases unmatched to any gene: 3.